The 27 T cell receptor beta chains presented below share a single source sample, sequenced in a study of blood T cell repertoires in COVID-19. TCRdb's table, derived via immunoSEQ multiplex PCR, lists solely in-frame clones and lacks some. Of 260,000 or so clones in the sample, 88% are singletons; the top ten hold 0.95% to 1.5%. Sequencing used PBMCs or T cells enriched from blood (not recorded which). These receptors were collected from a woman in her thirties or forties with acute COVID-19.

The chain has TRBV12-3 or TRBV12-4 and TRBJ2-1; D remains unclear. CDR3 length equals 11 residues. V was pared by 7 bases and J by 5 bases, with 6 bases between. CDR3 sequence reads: CASTPDNEQFF. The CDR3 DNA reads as TGTGCCAGCACTCCCGACAATGAGCAGTTCTTC.

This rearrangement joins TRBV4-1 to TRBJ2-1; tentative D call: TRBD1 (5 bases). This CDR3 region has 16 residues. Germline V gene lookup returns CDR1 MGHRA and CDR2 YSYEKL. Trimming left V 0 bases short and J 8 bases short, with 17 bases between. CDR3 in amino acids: CASSQERSRQSDEQFF. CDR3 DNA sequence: TGCGCCAGCAGCCAAGAACGGTCTAGACAGTCGGATGAGCAGTTCTTC.

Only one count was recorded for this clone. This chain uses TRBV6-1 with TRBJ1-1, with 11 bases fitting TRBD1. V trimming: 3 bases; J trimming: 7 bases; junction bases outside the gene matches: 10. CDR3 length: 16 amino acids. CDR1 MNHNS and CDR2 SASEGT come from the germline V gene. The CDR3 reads CASSDPRTGGWGEAFF. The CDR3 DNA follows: TGTGCCAGCAGTGACCCTCGGACAGGGGGCTGGGGTGAAGCTTTCTTT.

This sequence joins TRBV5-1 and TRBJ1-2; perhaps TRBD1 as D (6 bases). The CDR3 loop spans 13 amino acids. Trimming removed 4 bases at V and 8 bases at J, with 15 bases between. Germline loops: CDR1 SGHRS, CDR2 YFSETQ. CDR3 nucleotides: TGCGCCAGCAGCATACCAGGGGTAGGGGGCTACACCTTC. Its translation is CASSIPGVGGYTF.

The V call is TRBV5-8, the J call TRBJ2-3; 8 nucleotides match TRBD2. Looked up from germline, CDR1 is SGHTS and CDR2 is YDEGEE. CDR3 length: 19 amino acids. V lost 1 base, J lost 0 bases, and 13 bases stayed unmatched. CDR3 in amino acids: CASSLWGLSGGPSTDTQYF. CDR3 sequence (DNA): TGTGCCAGCAGCTTGTGGGGACTAAGCGGGGGACCTAGCACAGATACGCAGTATTTT.

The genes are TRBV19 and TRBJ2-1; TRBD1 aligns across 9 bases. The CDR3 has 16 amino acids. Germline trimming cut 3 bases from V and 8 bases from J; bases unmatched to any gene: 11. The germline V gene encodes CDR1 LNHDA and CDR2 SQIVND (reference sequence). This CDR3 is CASSISPGTGFYEQFF. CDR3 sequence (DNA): TGTGCCAGTAGTATTTCCCCCGGGACAGGGTTTTATGAGCAGTTCTTC.

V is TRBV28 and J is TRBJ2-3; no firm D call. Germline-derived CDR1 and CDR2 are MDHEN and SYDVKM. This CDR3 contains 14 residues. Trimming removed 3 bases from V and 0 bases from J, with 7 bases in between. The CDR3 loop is CASSLGPSTDTQYF. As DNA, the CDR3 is TGTGCCAGCAGTTTGGGCCCTAGCACAGATACGCAGTATTTT.

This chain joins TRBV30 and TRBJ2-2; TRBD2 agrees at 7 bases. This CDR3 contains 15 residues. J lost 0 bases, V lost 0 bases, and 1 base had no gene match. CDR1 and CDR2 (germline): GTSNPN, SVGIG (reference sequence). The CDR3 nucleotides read TGTGCCTGGAGTGTTGCGGGAGCGAACACCGGGGAGCTGTTTTTT. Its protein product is CAWSVAGANTGELFF.

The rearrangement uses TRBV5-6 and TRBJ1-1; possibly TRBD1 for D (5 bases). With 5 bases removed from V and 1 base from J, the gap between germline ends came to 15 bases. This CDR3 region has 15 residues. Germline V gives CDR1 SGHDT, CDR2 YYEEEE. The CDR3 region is CASRSGDSQNTEAFF. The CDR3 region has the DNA TGTGCCAGCAGGTCGGGCGACAGTCAGAACACTGAAGCTTTCTTT.

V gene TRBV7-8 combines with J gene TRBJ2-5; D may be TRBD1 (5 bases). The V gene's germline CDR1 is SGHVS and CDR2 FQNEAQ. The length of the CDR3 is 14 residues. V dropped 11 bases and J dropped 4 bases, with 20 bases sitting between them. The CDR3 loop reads CAVLSAPGRETQYF. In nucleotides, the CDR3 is TGTGCCGTACTAAGTGCGCCAGGGCGAGAGACCCAGTACTTC.

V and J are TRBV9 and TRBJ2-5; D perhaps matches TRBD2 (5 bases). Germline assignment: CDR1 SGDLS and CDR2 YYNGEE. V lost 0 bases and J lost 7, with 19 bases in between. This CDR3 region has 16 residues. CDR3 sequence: CASSVEGAQARGTQYF. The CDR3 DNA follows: TGTGCCAGCAGCGTAGAAGGTGCGCAGGCCCGGGGGACCCAGTACTTC. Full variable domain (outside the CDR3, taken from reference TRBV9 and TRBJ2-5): DSGVTQTPKHLITATGQRVTLRCSPRSGDLSVYWYQQSLDQGLQFLIQYYNGEERAKGNILERFSAQQFPDLHSELNLSSLELGDSALYFCASSVEGAQARGTQYFGPGTRLLVL.

In nucleotides, the CDR3 is TGTGCCAGCAGCTTAGCCCCAGGGACAGGAACCTATCAGCCCCAGCATTTT. Amino acids: CASSLAPGTGTYQPQHF. This chain links TRBV7-2 with TRBJ1-5; 8 bases match TRBD1. Germline CDR1 SGHTA, CDR2 FQGNSA. The CDR3 spans 17 residues. V trimming: 0 bases; J trimming: 5 bases; junction bases outside the gene matches: 9.

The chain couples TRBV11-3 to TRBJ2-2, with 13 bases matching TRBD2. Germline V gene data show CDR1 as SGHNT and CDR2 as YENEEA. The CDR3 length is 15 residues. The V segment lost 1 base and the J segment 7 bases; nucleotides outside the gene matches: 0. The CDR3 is CASSLGTSGGGELFF. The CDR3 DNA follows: TGTGCCAGCAGCTTAGGGACTAGCGGGGGCGGGGAGCTGTTTTTT.

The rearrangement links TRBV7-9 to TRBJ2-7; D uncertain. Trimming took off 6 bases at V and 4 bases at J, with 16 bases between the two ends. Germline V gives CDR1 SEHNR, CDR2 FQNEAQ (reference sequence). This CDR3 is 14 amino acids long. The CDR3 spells CASRETGAQYEQYF. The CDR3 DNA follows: TGTGCCAGCAGGGAGACTGGAGCGCAGTACGAGCAGTACTTC. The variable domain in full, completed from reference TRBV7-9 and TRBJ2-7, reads DTGVSQNPRHKITKRGQNVTFRCDPISEHNRLYWYRQTLGQGPEFLTYFQNEAQLEKSRLLSDRFSAERPKGSFSTLEIQRTEQGDSAMYLCASRETGAQYEQYFGPGTRLTVT.

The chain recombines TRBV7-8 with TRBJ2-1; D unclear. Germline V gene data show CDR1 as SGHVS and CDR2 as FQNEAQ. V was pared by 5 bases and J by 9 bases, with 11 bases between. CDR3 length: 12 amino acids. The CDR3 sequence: CASSPLYGEQFF. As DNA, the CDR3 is TGTGCCAGCAGCCCACTTTACGGTGAGCAGTTCTTC.

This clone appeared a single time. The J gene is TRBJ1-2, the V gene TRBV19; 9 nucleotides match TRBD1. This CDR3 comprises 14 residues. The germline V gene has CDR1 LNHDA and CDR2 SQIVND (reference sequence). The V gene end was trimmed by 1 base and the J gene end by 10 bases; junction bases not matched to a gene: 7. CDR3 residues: CASSIARDRADYTF. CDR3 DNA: TGTGCCAGTAGTATAGCCCGGGACAGGGCGGACTACACCTTC.

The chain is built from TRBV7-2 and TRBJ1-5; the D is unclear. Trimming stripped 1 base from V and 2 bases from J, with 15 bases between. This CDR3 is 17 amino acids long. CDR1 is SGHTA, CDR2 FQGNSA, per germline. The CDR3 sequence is CASSLVVGRNRNQPQHF. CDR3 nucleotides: TGTGCCAGCAGCTTAGTTGTGGGGAGGAATCGCAATCAGCCCCAGCATTTT.

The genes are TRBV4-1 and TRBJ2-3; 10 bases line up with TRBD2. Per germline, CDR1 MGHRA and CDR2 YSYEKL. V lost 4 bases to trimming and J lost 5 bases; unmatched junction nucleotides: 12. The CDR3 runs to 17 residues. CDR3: CASSLVASGRDGDTQYF. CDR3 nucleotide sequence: TGCGCCAGCAGCCTCGTGGCCAGCGGGAGGGATGGAGATACGCAGTATTTT.

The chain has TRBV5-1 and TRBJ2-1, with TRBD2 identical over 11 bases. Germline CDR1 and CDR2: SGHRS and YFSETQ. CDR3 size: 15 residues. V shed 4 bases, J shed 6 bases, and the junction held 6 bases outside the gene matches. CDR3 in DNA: TGCGCCAGCAGCGTGACTAGCGGGAACGGCAATGAGCAGTTCTTC. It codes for CASSVTSGNGNEQFF.

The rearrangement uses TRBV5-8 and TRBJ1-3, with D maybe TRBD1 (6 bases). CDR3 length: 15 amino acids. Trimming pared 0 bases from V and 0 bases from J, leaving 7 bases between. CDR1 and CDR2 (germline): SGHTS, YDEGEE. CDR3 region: CASSLDRDSGNTIYF. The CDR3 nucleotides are TGTGCCAGCAGCTTGGACAGGGACTCTGGAAACACCATATATTTT.

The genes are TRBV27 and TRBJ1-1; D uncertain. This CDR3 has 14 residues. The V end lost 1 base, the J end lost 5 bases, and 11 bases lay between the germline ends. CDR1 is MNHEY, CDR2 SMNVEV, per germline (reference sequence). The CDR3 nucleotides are TGTGCCAGCAGTTTATATGGTGTCGAGACTGAAGCTTTCTTT. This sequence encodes CASSLYGVETEAFF.

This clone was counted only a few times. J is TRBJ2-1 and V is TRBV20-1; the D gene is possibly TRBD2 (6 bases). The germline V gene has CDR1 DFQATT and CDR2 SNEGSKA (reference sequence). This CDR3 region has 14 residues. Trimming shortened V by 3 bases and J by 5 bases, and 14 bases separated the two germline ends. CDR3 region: CSASIIGGNNEQFF. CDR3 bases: TGCAGTGCTAGTATTATTGGCGGGAACAATGAGCAGTTCTTC.

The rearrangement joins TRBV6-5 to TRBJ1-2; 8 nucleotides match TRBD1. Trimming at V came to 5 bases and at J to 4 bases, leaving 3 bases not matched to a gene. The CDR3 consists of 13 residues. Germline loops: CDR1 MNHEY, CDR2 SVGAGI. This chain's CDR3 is CASSPDRAYGYTF. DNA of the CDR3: TGTGCCAGCAGTCCGGACAGGGCCTATGGCTACACCTTC.

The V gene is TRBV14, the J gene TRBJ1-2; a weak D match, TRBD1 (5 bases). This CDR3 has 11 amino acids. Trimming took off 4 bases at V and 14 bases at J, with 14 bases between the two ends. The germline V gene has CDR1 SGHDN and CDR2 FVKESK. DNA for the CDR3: TGTGCCAGCAGCCGAAATGGGGGGGAAACCTTC. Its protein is CASSRNGGETF.

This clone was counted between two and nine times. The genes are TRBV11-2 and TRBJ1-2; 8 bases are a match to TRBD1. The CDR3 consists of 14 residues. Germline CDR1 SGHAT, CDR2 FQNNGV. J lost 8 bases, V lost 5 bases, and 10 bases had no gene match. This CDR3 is CASSPGGQGGGYTF. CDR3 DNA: TGTGCCAGCAGCCCCGGAGGACAGGGTGGGGGCTACACCTTC.

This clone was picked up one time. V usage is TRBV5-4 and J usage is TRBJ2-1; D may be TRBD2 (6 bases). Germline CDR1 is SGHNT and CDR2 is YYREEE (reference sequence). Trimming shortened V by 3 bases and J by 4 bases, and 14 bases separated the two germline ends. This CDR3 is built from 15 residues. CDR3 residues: CASSSWGLTYNEQFF. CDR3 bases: TGTGCCAGCAGCTCCTGGGGACTGACTTACAATGAGCAGTTCTTC.

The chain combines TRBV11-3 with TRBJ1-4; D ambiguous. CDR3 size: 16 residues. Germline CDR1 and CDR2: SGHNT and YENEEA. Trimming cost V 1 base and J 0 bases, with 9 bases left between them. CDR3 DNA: TGTGCCAGCAGCTTAGCTTGGGCCGCAACTAATGAAAAACTGTTTTTT. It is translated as CASSLAWAATNEKLFF. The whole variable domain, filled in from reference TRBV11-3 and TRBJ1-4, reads EAGVVQSPRYKIIEKKQPVAFWCNPISGHNTLYWYLQNLGQGPELLIRYENEEAVDDSQLPKDRFSAERLKGVDSTLKIQPAELGDSAVYLCASSLAWAATNEKLFFGSGTQLSVL.